The 19 T cell receptor beta chains presented below share a single source sample, sequenced in a study of human T cells and chemical hapten exposure. TCRdb passed the RACE reads through MiXCR, listing each CDR3 protein once. The sample lists approximately 110,000 distinct CDR3 sequences; approximately 10% were seen once. As for time point: patch test 1, 2 weeks after DPC sensitization. Treatment in this sample: therapeutic diphenylcyclopropenone sensitization with weekly scalp DPC. Sequencing used whole blood, obtained in connection with sensitization to the hapten diphenylcyclopropenone (DPC). These receptors were taken from a woman aged 35 to 49 with alopecia areata. Some clones in this sample may be carry-over from other donors' samples.

This clonotype was picked up a small number of times. This rearrangement joins TRBV19 to TRBJ2-1, with 9 bases aligning to TRBD2. V lost 6 bases to trimming and J lost 8 bases; unmatched junction nucleotides: 5. This CDR3 spans 13 amino acids. In germline, CDR1 is LNHDA, CDR2 SQIVND (reference sequence). CDR3 in DNA: TGTGCCAGTAGAGTTAGCGGGAGAGATGAGCAGTTCTTC. Translation: CASRVSGRDEQFF.

This clonotype was picked up many times. The gene calls are TRBV20-1 and TRBJ2-1, with TRBD1 identical over 8 bases. Trimming at V came to 3 bases and at J to 9 bases, leaving 10 bases not matched to a gene. This CDR3 contains 14 residues. Germline V gene sequence: CDR1 DFQATT, CDR2 SNEGSKA (reference sequence). The CDR3 sequence: CSAREQGARAEQFF. The CDR3 nucleotides read TGCAGTGCTAGGGAGCAGGGGGCGCGAGCTGAGCAGTTCTTC.

There are many counts of this clonotype. V gene TRBV6-6 combines with J gene TRBJ1-2; D is unresolved. From germline, CDR1 is MNHNY and CDR2 SVGAGI (reference sequence). This CDR3 region has 13 residues. V was cut by 0 bases and J by 8 bases, with 10 bases left in between. CDR3 sequence reads: CASSYSTPPGYTF. DNA of the CDR3: TGTGCCAGCAGTTACTCGACTCCCCCGGGCTACACCTTC.

This clonotype has only a few counts. This rearrangement joins TRBV6-5 to TRBJ1-2; D perhaps matches TRBD1 (6 bases). V was pared by 6 bases and J by 7 bases, with 18 bases between. In germline, CDR1 is MNHEY, CDR2 SVGAGI. The length of the CDR3 is 14 residues. The CDR3 DNA reads as TGTGCCAGCAGCACCCAAGGAGGGGGAAGTGGCTACACCTTC. This encodes CASSTQGGGSGYTF.

On this clonotype: One end of the junction is discordant with germline, which a read error may explain. The chain couples TRBV7-2 to TRBJ1-1; D is perhaps TRBD1 (5 bases). CDR1 and CDR2 from the germline V gene are SGHTA and FQGNSA. This CDR3 has 14 residues. CDR3 coding DNA: TGTGCCAGCACCTTAGGCAAGGGAGGGGCTGAAGCTTTCTTT. It yields the protein CASTLGKGGAEAFF. Supplemented by reference TRBV7-2 and TRBJ1-1, the full variable domain reads GAGVSQSPSNKVTEKGKDVELRCDPISGHTALYWYRQSLGQGLEFLIYFQGNSAPDKSGLPSDRFSAERTGGSVSTLTIQRTQQEDSAVYLCASTLGKGGAEAFFGQGTRLTVV.

This clonotype has at least ten counts. The chain couples TRBV11-2 to TRBJ2-4, with D possibly being TRBD1 (6 bases). Trimming cost V 5 bases and J 14 bases, with 16 bases left between them. The CDR3 totals 12 residues. Germline lookup yields CDR1 SGHAT and CDR2 FQNNGV. The CDR3 coding sequence is TGTGCCAGCAGCCCCAACCGGGACAAGGAGTACTTC. It is translated as CASSPNRDKEYF.

V usage is TRBV29-1 and J usage is TRBJ2-7, with 7 bases matching TRBD1. CDR3 size: 12 residues. CDR1 is SQVTM and CDR2 is ANQGSEA in the germline V gene. J lost 5 bases, V lost 6 bases, and 7 bases had no gene match. This CDR3 reads CSVGPTGNEQYF. The DNA for the CDR3 is TGCAGCGTAGGGCCGACAGGGAACGAGCAGTACTTC.

This chain joins TRBV12-3 or TRBV12-4 and TRBJ1-2, with D unclear. Trimming removed 1 base from V and 6 bases from J, with 3 bases in between. There are 11 residues in the CDR3. The CDR3 loop is CASSLVNGYTF. The CDR3 DNA reads TGTGCCAGCAGTTTAGTTAATGGCTACACCTTC.

This clonotype was detected many times. CDR3 region: CASSFGQGSNNEQFF. As DNA, the CDR3 is TGTGCCAGCAGCTTTGGCCAGGGAAGCAACAATGAGCAGTTCTTC. The chain recombines TRBV5-4 with TRBJ2-1, with D possibly matching TRBD1 (5 bases). This CDR3 spans 15 amino acids. With 2 bases removed from V and 5 bases from J, the gap between germline ends came to 14 bases. The V gene's germline CDR1 is SGHNT and CDR2 YYREEE (reference sequence).

This clonotype came up a few times. The V call is TRBV28, the J call TRBJ2-7; perhaps D is TRBD1 or TRBD2 (5 bases each). V lost 2 bases and J lost 1, with 12 bases in between. The CDR3 covers 15 residues. Germline V gene sequence: CDR1 MDHEN, CDR2 SYDVKM. DNA of the CDR3: TGTGCCAGCAGTTTACGGGGCGGTCCTTCCTACGAGCAGTACTTC. Residues: CASSLRGGPSYEQYF.

There are a few counts of this clonotype. The chain recombines TRBV28 with TRBJ2-4; the match to TRBD1 covers 8 bases. CDR1 and CDR2 (germline): MDHEN, SYDVKM. This CDR3 is built from 18 residues. V lost 2 bases, J lost 0 bases, and 9 bases stayed unmatched. CDR3 bases: TGTGCCAGCAGTTTAAGGGACAGGAACCCACTAGCCAAAAACATTCAGTACTTC. Protein sequence: CASSLRDRNPLAKNIQYF.

A few counts support this clonotype. The chain recombines TRBV5-6 with TRBJ2-7; no clear D gene. The CDR3 covers 12 residues. V lost 4 bases and J 4 bases, leaving 9 bases between the germline ends. Germline CDR1 SGHDT, CDR2 YYEEEE. The DNA for the CDR3 is TGTGCCAGCAGCCAACACGTTTACGAGCAGTACTTC. This sequence encodes CASSQHVYEQYF.

The sample holds many counts of this clonotype. The chain employs TRBV20-1 and TRBJ2-7; 9 bases match TRBD2. This CDR3 is 15 amino acids long. The V segment lost 6 bases and the J segment 6 bases; nucleotides outside the gene matches: 15. Germline loops: CDR1 DFQATT, CDR2 SNEGSKA (reference sequence). The CDR3 protein is CSALHGSGRSLEQYF. In nucleotides, the CDR3 is TGCAGTGCACTCCACGGTAGCGGGAGATCGCTCGAGCAGTACTTC.

Many counts were recorded for this clonotype. This chain links TRBV7-2 with TRBJ2-4; D gene unclear. The V gene's germline CDR1 is SGHTA and CDR2 FQGNSA. Between the trimmed V and J ends, which lost 0 bases and 6 bases, there was a span of 24 bases. CDR3 length: 19 amino acids. CDR3 in DNA: TGTGCCAGCAGCTTAGCGTTGGTGGGATCGCGGATCTGGGGAAACATTCAGTACTTC. This translates into CASSLALVGSRIWGNIQYF.

This sequence joins TRBV10-3 and TRBJ1-2; no reliable D call. The germline V and J ends were trimmed by 0 bases and 8 bases, with 22 bases remaining between them. Germline CDR1 and CDR2: ENHRY and SYGVKD. The CDR3 has 17 amino acids. The CDR3 sequence: CAISESGSGLPLFGYTF. For the CDR3, the DNA is TGTGCCATCAGTGAGTCCGGCTCCGGCCTCCCTCTATTCGGCTACACCTTC.

The J gene is TRBJ1-6, the V gene TRBV5-1, with 8 bases aligning to TRBD1. The CDR3 has 16 residues. Germline assignment: CDR1 SGHRS and CDR2 YFSETQ. V gave up 3 bases and J gave up 9 bases; unmatched junction bases: 11. Written as DNA, the CDR3 is TGCGCCAGCAGCTCCTCTACGGGACAGGCCGGTTCACCCCTCCACTTT. Translated, it gives CASSSSTGQAGSPLHF.

In this sample, this clonotype turned up many times. This chain uses TRBV20-1 with TRBJ2-2, with no clear D. CDR1 DFQATT and CDR2 SNEGSKA come from the germline V gene (reference sequence). Between the trimmed V and J ends, which lost 1 base and 5 bases, there was a span of 8 bases. This CDR3 spans 13 amino acids. CDR3 region: CSARGGNTGELFF. The DNA for the CDR3 is TGCAGTGCTAGAGGGGGAAATACCGGGGAGCTGTTTTTT.

This clonotype occurred a few times. The chain links TRBV9 to TRBJ2-5, with unresolved D. The germline V and J ends were trimmed by 0 bases and 8 bases, with 5 bases remaining between them. Germline V lookup: CDR1 SGDLS, CDR2 YYNGEE. The CDR3 contains 11 residues. The CDR3 reads CASSVGLTQYF. DNA of the CDR3: TGTGCCAGCAGCGTAGGGTTAACCCAGTACTTC.

The V call is TRBV6-2 or TRBV6-3, the J call TRBJ2-5; 12 nucleotides agree with TRBD2. The germline CDR1 and CDR2 sequences are MNHEY and SVGEGT. Trimming removed 5 bases from V and 4 bases from J; junction bases left unmatched: 8. This CDR3 spans 16 amino acids. The CDR3 nucleotides are TGTGCCAGCAGTAATCCTAGCGGGGGGGCCTCAGAGACCCAGTACTTC. Translating gives CASSNPSGGASETQYF.